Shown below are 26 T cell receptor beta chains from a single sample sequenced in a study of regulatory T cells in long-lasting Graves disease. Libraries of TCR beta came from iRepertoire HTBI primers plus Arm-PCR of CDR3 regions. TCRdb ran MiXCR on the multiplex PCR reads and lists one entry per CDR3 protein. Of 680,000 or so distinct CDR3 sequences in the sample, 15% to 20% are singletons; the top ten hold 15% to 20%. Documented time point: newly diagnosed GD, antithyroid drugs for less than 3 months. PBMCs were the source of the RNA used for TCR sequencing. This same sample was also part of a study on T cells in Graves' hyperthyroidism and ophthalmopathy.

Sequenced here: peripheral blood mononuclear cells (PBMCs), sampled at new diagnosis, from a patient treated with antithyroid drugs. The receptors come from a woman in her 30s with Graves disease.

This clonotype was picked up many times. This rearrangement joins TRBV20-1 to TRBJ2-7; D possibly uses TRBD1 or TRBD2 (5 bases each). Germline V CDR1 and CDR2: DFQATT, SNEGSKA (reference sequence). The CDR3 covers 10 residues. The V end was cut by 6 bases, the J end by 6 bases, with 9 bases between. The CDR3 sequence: CSAIGTEQYF. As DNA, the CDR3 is TGCAGTGCGATAGGGACCGAGCAGTACTTC.

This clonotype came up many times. The CDR3 nucleotides are TGCAGTGCTAGAGCCTCGACGCCTAGCGGTTACTACGAGCAGTACTTC. This codes for CSARASTPSGYYEQYF. V usage is TRBV20-1 and J usage is TRBJ2-7; the match to TRBD2 covers 7 bases. This CDR3 spans 16 amino acids. J lost 3 bases, V lost 1 base, and 12 bases had no gene match. Germline V CDR1 and CDR2: DFQATT, SNEGSKA (reference sequence).

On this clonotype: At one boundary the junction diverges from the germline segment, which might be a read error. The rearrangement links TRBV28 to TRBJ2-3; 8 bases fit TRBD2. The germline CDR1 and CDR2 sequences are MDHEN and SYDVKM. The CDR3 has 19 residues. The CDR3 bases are TGTGCCAGCCCGAGAAGTAGCGGGACTACCCAAACTAGCACAGATACGCAGTGTTTT. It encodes CASPRSSGTTQTSTDTQCF. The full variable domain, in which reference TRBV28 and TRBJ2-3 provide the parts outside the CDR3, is DVKVTQSSRYLVKRTGEKVFLECVQDMDHENMFWYRQDPGLGLRLIYFSYDVKMKEKGDIPEGYSVSREKKERFSLILESASTNQTSMYLCASPRSSGTTQTSTDTQCFGPGTRLTVL.

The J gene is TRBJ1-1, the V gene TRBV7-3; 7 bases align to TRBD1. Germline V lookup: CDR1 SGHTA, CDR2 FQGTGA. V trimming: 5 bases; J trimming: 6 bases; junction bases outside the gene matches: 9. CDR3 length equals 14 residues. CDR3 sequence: CASSLTGQRAEAFF. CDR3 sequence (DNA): TGTGCCAGCAGCCTGACGGGACAGAGGGCTGAAGCTTTCTTT.

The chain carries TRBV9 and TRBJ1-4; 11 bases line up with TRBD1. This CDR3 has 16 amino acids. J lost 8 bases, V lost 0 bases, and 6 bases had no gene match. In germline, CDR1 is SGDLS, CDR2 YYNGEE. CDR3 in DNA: TGTGCCAGCAGCGTAGAGGGGACAGGGGGAACGGAAAAACTGTTTTTT. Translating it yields CASSVEGTGGTEKLFF. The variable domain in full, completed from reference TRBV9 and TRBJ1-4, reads DSGVTQTPKHLITATGQRVTLRCSPRSGDLSVYWYQQSLDQGLQFLIQYYNGEERAKGNILERFSAQQFPDLHSELNLSSLELGDSALYFCASSVEGTGGTEKLFFGSGTQLSVL.

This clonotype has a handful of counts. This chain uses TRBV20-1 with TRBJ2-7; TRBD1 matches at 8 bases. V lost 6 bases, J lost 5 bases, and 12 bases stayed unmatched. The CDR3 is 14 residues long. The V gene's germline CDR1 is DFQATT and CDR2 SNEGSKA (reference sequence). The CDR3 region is CSAGSAGGIHEQYF. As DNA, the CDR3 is TGCAGTGCCGGGTCAGCAGGGGGCATCCACGAGCAGTACTTC.

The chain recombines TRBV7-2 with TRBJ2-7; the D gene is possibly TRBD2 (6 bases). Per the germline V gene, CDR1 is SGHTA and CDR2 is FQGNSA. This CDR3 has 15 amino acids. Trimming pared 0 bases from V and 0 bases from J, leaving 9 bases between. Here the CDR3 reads CASSLALAHSYEQYF. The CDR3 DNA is TGTGCCAGCAGCTTAGCCCTAGCGCACTCCTACGAGCAGTACTTC.

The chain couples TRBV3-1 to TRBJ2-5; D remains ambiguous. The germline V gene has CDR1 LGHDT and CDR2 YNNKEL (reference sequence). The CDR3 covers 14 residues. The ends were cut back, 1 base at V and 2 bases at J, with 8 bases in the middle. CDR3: CASSQGLGQETQYF. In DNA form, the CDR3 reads TGTGCCAGCAGCCAAGGGCTAGGACAAGAGACCCAGTACTTC.

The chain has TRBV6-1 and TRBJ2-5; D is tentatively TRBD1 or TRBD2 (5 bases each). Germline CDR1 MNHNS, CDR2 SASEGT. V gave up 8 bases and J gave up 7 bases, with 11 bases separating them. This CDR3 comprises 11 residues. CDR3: CASPKRGTQYF. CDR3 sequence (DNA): TGTGCCAGCCCTAAGAGGGGGACCCAGTACTTC.

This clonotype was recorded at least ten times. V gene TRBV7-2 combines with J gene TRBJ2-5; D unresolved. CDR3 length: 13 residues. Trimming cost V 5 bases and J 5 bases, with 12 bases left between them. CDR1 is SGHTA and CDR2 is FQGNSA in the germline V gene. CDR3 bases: TGTGCCAGCAGCGTCGATTTGACGGAGACCCAGTACTTC. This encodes CASSVDLTETQYF.

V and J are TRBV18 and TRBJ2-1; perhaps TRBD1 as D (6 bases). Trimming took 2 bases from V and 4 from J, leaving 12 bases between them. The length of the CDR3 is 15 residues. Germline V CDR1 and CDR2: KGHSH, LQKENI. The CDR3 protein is CASSPIPGHYNEQFF. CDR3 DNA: TGTGCCAGCTCACCAATACCGGGACATTACAATGAGCAGTTCTTC.

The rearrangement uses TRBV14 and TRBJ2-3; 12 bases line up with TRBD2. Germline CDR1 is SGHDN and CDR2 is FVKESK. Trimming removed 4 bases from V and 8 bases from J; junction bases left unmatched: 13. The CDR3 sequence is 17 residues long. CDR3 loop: CASSPRVLAGGPATQYF. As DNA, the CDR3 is TGTGCCAGCAGCCCTCGGGTGCTAGCGGGAGGGCCGGCTACGCAGTATTTT.

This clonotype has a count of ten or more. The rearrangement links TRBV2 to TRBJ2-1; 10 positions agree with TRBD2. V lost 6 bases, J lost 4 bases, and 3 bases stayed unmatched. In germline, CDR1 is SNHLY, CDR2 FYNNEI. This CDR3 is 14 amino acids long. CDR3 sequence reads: CASRKLAGYNEQFF. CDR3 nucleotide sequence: TGTGCCAGCAGAAAACTAGCGGGATACAATGAGCAGTTCTTC.

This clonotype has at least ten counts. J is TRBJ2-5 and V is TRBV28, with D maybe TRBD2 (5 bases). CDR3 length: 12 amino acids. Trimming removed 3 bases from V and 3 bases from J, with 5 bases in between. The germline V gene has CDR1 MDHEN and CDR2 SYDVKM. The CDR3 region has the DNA TGTGCCAGCAGTTTCGGGAAAGAGACCCAGTACTTC. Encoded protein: CASSFGKETQYF.

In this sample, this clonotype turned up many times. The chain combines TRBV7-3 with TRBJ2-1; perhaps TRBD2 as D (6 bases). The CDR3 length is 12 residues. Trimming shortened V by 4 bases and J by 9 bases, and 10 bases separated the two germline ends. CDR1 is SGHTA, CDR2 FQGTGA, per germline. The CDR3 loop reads CASSYLGGEQFF. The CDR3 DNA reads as TGTGCCAGCAGCTACCTGGGGGGTGAGCAGTTCTTC.

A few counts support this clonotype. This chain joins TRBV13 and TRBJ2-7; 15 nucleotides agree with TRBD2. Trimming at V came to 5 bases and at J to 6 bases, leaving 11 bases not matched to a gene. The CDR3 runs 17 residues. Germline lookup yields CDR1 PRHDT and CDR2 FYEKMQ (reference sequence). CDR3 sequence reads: CASSRRGLAGGPSEQYF. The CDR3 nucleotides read TGTGCCAGCAGCCGACGAGGACTAGCGGGAGGGCCAAGCGAGCAGTACTTC.

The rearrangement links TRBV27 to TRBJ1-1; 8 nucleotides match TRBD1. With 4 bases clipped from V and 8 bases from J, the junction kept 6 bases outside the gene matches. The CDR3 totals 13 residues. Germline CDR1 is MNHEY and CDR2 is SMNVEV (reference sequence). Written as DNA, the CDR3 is TGTGCCAGCAGTTCGCAGGGGGCAGGAGAAGCTTTCTTT. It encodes CASSSQGAGEAFF.

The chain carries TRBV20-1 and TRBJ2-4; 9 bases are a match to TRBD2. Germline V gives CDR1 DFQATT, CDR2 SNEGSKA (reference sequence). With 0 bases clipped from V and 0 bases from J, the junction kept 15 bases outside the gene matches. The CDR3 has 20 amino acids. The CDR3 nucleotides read TGCAGTGCTAGAGATGCGGGGCCTGTAGCGGGAGTGATAGCCAAAAACATTCAGTACTTC. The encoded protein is CSARDAGPVAGVIAKNIQYF.

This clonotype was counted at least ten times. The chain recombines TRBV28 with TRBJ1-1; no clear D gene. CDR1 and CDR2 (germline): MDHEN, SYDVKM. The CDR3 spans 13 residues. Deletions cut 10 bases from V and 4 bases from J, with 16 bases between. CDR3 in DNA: TGTGCCACCGTCCCTTGGGTGGGCACTGAAGCTTTCTTT. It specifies CATVPWVGTEAFF.

CDR3 residues: CASSPYSATNEKLFF. The CDR3 bases are TGTGCCAGCAGTCCTTACAGTGCAACTAATGAAAAACTGTTTTTT. This chain links TRBV28 with TRBJ1-4; D gene ambiguous. The germline V and J ends were trimmed by 5 bases and 0 bases, with 10 bases remaining between them. CDR1 is MDHEN, CDR2 SYDVKM, per germline. The CDR3 totals 15 residues.

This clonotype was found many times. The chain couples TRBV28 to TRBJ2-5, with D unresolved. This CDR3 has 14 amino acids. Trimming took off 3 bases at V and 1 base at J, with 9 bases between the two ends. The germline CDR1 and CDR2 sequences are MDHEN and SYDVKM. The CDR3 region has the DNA TGTGCCAGCAGTTTTTGGGGTGCCCAAGAGACCCAGTACTTC. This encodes CASSFWGAQETQYF.

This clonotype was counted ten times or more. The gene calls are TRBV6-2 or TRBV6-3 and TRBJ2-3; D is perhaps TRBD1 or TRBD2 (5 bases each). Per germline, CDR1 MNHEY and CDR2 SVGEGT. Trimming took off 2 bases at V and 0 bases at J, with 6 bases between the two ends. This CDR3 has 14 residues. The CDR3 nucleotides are TGTGCCAGCAGTTACCGGGACAGCACAGATACGCAGTATTTT. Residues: CASSYRDSTDTQYF.

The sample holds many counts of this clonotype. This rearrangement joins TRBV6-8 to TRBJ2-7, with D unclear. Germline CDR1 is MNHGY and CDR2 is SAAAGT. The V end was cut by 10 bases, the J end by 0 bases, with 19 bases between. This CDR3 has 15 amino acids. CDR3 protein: CATDLTANSSYEQYF. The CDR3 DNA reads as TGTGCCACTGACTTGACGGCTAATAGCTCCTACGAGCAGTACTTC.

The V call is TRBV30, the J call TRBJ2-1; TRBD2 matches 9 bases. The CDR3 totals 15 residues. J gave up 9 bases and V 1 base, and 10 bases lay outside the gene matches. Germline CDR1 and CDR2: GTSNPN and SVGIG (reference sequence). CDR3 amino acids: CAWSEAGGPRTEQFF. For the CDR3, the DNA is TGTGCCTGGAGTGAGGCGGGAGGGCCGCGGACTGAGCAGTTCTTC. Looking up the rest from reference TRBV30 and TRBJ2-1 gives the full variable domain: SQTIHQWPATLVQPVGSPLSLECTVEGTSNPNLYWYRQAAGRGLQLLFYSVGIGQISSEVPQNLSASRPQDRQFILSSKKLLLSDSGFYLCAWSEAGGPRTEQFFGPGTRLTVL.

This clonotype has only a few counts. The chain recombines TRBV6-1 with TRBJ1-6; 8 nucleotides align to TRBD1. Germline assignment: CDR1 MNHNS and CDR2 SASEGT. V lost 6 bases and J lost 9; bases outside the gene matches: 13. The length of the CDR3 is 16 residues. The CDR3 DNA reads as TGTGCCAGCAGCCCACTTCAGGGGGCGTTTGGTTCACCCCTCCACTTT. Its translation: CASSPLQGAFGSPLHF.

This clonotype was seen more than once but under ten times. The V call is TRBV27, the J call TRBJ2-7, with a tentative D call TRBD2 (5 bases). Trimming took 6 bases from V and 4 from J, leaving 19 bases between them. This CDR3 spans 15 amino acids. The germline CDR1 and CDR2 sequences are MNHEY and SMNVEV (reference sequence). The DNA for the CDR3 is TGTGCCAGCAGCTTAGTCGGGGATATTCCTTACGAGCAGTACTTC. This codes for CASSLVGDIPYEQYF.